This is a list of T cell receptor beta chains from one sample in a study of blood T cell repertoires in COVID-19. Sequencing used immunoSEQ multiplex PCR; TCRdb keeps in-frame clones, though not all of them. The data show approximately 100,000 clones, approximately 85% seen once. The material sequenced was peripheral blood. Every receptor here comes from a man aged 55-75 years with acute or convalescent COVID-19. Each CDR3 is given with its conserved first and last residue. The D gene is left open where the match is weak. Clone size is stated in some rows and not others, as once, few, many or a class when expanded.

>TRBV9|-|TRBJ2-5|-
TGTGCCAGCAGCTGGGCGGGGACCCAAGAGACCCAGTACTTC
CASSWAGTQETQYF
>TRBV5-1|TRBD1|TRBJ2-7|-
TGCGCCAGCAGTTCACCGGGACAGGGGGTTTTGGGCGAGCAGTACTTC
CASSSPGQGVLGEQYF
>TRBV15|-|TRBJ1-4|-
TGTGCCACCAGCAGAGCGGGGGGGCAATCCGAAAAACTGTTTTTT
CATSRAGGQSEKLFF
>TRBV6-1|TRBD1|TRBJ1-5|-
TGTGCCAGCAGTGAACCCCCCCAGGGGGGAATGTTATCACCGGTTATCAGCCCCCAGCATTTT
CASSEPPQGGMLSPVISPQHF
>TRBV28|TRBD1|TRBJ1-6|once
TGTGCCAGCAGTTCCTTGACAGGGGACCGGTCACCCCTCCACTTT
CASSSLTGDRSPLHF
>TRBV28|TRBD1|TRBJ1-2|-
TGTGCCAGCAGTTTAGTTCAGGGGGCCAAGTATGGCTACACCTTC
CASSLVQGAKYGYTF
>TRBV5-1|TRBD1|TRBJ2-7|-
TGCGCCAGCAGCTTGGCCGACAGGGGCGAGCAGTACTTC
CASSLADRGEQYF
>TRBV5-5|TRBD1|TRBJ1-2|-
TGTGCCAGCAGCCTACAGTCCCTGGACAGGGAAGTTTATGGCTACACCTTC
CASSLQSLDREVYGYTF
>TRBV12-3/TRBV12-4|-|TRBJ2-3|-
TGTGCCAGCAGTCCAGGGGTTGGGGATACGCAGTATTTT
CASSPGVGDTQYF
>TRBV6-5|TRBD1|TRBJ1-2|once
TGTGCCAGCAGATCCGACAGGGGAGGAGGCTACACCTTC
CASRSDRGGGYTF
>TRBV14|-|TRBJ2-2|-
TGTGCCAGCAGCCAACAGGGGTACACCGGGGAGCTGTTTTTT
CASSQQGYTGELFF
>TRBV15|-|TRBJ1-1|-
TGTGCCACCAGCAGAAGAGGGAGAGGGCAGGGGGAAGCTTTCTTT
CATSRRGRGQGEAFF
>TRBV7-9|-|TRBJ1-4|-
TGTGCCAGCAGCCGTATAGAAGGAGCTTTTGAAAAACTGTTTTTT
CASSRIEGAFEKLFF
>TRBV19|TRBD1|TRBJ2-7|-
TGTGCCAGTAGTATAAGCAGGGGGACGTACGAGCAGTACTTC
CASSISRGTYEQYF
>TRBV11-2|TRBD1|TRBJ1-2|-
TGTGCCAGCAGCCCTGGACAGGACTATGGCTACACCTTC
CASSPGQDYGYTF
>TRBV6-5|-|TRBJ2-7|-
TGTGCCAGCAGTTACTCCGGTGACAACTACGAGCAGTACTTC
CASSYSGDNYEQYF
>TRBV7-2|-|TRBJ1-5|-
TGTGCCAGCAGCTTAGTTTGGGCAGTAAATCAGCCCCAGCATTTT
CASSLVWAVNQPQHF
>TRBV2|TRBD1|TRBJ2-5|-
TGTGCCAGCAGTGTGACTCGGACAGGAGAGACCCAGTACTTC
CASSVTRTGETQYF
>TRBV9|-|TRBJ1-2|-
TGTGCCAGCAGCGTAGATCTCCAGGGTAAAGTTGGCTACACCTTC
CASSVDLQGKVGYTF
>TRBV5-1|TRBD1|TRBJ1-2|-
TGCGCCAGCAGCTTGGGGGACAGCTATGGCTACACCTTC
CASSLGDSYGYTF
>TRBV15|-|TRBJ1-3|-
TGTGCCACCAGCAGCGGCCGGTTCCTAGACGATGGAAACACCATATATTTT
CATSSGRFLDDGNTIYF
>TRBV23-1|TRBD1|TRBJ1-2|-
TGCGCCAGCAGTCAAATCTCTAGGCGGACAGGGAATGGCTACACCTTC
CASSQISRRTGNGYTF
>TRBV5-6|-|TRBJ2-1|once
TGTGCCAGCAGCTTGGGTCCGGGAAATGAGCAGTTCTTC
CASSLGPGNEQFF
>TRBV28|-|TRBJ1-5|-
TGTGCCAGCAGTCCTAATCAGCCCCAGCATTTT
CASSPNQPQHF
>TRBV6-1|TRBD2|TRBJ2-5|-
TGTGCCAGCAGTGAGGTAGCGGGAGCTGGTGAGACCCAGTACTTC
CASSEVAGAGETQYF
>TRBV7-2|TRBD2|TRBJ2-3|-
TGTGCCAGCAGCCCAGGCTCTCTAGCGGGAGGGCAGGGGGATACGCAGTATTTT
CASSPGSLAGGQGDTQYF
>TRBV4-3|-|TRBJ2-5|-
TGCGCCAGCAGCCACTTTGTAGCGGACCCGGAGGAGACCCAGTACTTC
CASSHFVADPEETQYF
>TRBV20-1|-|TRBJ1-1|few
TGCAGTGCGATATCGAGGACTGAAGCTTTCTTT
CSAISRTEAFF
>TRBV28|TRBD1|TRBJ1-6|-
TGTGCCAGCAAGCAGGGGGCAGGTAATTCACCCCTCCACTTT
CASKQGAGNSPLHF
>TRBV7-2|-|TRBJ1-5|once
TGTGCCAGCGCACACCGGGGAATCAATCAGCCCCAGCATTTT
CASAHRGINQPQHF
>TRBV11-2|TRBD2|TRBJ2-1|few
TGTGCCAGCAGCTTAACTAGCGGGAGAAGGAATGAGCAGTTCTTC
CASSLTSGRRNEQFF
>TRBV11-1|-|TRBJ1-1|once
TGTGCCAGCAGCTCGGGAGAGGGCACTGAAGCTTTCTTT
CASSSGEGTEAFF
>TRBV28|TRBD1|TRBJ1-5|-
TGTGCCAGCAGCAAACCCCGGGACAGGAGCAATCAGCCCCAGCATTTT
CASSKPRDRSNQPQHF
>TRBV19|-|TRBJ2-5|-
TGTGCCAGTAGTATCGGGGGAGGATCAGAGACCCAGTACTTC
CASSIGGGSETQYF
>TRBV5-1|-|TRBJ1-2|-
TGCGCCAGCAGCTTGGGTCTACTCTATGGCTACACCTTC
CASSLGLLYGYTF
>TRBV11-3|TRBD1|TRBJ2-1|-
TGTGCCAGCAGCCCCCAACAGGGGGCCTACAATGAGCAGTTCTTC
CASSPQQGAYNEQFF
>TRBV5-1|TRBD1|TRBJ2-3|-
TGCGCCAGCAGCCGCCAGACCGGGACAGGACACACAGATACGCAGTATTTT
CASSRQTGTGHTDTQYF
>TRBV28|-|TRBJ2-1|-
TGTGCCACTCGTCTTAGCTCCTACAATGAGCAGTTCTTC
CATRLSSYNEQFF
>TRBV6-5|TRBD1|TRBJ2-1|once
TGTGCCAGCAGTCGGGACAGGGGAGGCAATGAGCAGTTCTTC
CASSRDRGGNEQFF
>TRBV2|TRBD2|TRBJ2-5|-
TGTGCCAGCAGTTTCAGGACTAGCGGGATGGGGGAGACCCAGTACTTC
CASSFRTSGMGETQYF
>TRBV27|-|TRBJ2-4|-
TGTGCCAGCAGTTTACTCCGGGGGGCTGGGAACATTCAGTACTTC
CASSLLRGAGNIQYF
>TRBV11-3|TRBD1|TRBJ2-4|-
TGTGCCAGCAGCTTGGGACAGCTCAAAAACATTCAGTACTTC
CASSLGQLKNIQYF
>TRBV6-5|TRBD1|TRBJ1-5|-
TGTGCCAGCAGTCCCCAGGGGGGTGGAAGGCAGCCCCAGCATTTT
CASSPQGGGRQPQHF
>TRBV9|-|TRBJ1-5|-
TGTGCCAGCAGCGTAGATGGTACAGTTAATCAGCCCCAGCATTTT
CASSVDGTVNQPQHF
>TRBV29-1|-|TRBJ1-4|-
TGCAGCGTTGAGGGGGGAACGGGTGGAAAACTGTTTTTT
CSVEGGTGGKLFF
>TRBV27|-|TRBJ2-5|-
TGTGCCAGCAGTCCCCCAGGGATGGGAGAGACCCAGTACTTC
CASSPPGMGETQYF
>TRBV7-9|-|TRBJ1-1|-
TGTGCCAGCAAATTAGGGGAAACTGAAGCTTTCTTT
CASKLGETEAFF
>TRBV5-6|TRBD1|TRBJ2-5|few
TGTGCCAGCAGCTTGGGACAGGGGATCCAAGAGACCCAGTACTTC
CASSLGQGIQETQYF
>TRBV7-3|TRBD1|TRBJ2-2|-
TGTGCCAGCAGCAGGGGGCGAAACACCGGGGAGCTGTTTTTT
CASSRGRNTGELFF
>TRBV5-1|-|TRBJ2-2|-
TGCGCCAGCAGCTTCGCGAGAATGGACACCGGGGAGCTGTTTTTT
CASSFARMDTGELFF
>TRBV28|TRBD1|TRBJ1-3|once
TGTGCCAGCAGTCGTAGGGGCGCAGGGGGCAGAAACACCATATATTTT
CASSRRGAGGRNTIYF
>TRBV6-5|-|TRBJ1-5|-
TGTGCCAGCAGGGAGGGAAATCAGCCCCAGCATTTT
CASREGNQPQHF
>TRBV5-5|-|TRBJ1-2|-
TGTGCCAGCAGCTTTTCCCCGACAGATTCTAACTATGGCTACACCTTC
CASSFSPTDSNYGYTF
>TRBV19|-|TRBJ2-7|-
TGTGCCAGTAGTATCACCGGGGTGTCCTACGAGCAGTACTTC
CASSITGVSYEQYF
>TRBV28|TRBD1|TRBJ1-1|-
TGTGCCAGCAGTTTAACTAGGGGGCGGACTGAAGCTTTCTTT
CASSLTRGRTEAFF
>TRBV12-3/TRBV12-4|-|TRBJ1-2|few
TGTGCCTCCTCGGGGTCCAACTATGGCTACACCTTC
CASSGSNYGYTF
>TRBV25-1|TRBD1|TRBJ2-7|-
TGTGCCAGCAGTGCTGCCGGGACAGGGACCTACGAGCAGTACTTC
CASSAAGTGTYEQYF